The count of the clone carrying this T cell receptor (beta chain) is one. The data were taken from a study of shared clonotypes between healthy human individuals. This CDR3 has 13 amino acids. Trimming removed 2 bases at V and 6 bases at J, with 8 bases between. Germline V gives CDR1 MNHNS, CDR2 SASEGT. The protocol was immunoSEQ multiplex PCR, while the TCRdb copy is restricted to in-frame clones and leaves out a portion. In the table there are around 700,000 clones, less than 85% of which are singletons. Sequenced: memory CD4+ T cells sorted from blood. Subset reported: CD45RA-negative fraction. The V and J genes are TRBV6-1 and TRBJ2-1; TRBD2 might be the D (5 bases). The sequence derives from a woman in her 30s in good health. This CDR3 reads CASSEQDFNEQFF. For the CDR3, the DNA is TGTGCCAGCAGTGAACAGGACTTCAATGAGCAGTTCTTC.